This T cell receptor beta chain was observed in a study of T cell responses to AZD1222 COVID-19 vaccine. Profiling relied on immunoSEQ multiplex PCR, and the TCRdb table lists in-frame clones only, not all of them. The top ten hold over 6.5% of the sample, which has roughly 130,000 clones, 88% seen once. Sequences were derived from peripheral blood, sampled on day 0 of AZD1222 vaccination. This clonotype was sampled from an adult in good health.

CDR3 nucleotides: TGTGCCAGCAGCCAAGTATGGGGTGGGAGTGGTAATTCACCCCTCCACTTT. As protein: CASSQVWGGSGNSPLHF. V and J are TRBV3-1 (or the pseudogene TRBV3-2) and TRBJ1-6; D is unclear. CDR3 length equals 17 residues. Per the germline V gene, CDR1 is LGHDT and CDR2 is YNNKEL (reference sequence). The V end lost 1 base, the J end lost 6 bases, and 16 bases lay between the germline ends.